The entry below gives a single T cell receptor (beta chain) sequence along with its context. Its antigen is unidentified. Profiling relied on immunoSEQ multiplex PCR, and the TCRdb table lists in-frame clones only, not all of them. This table has 13,000 or so clones, about 80% appearing once. The data were obtained in a study of CD4+ T cells in melanoma. The study, taken as a whole, reports: Diverse differentiation states were reported for melanoma neoantigen-specific CD4+ T cells. A reported correlation linked neoantigen-specific CD4+ T cells to CD8+, macrophage and B cell function.

Germline V gives CDR1 SGDLS, CDR2 YYNGEE. Trimming removed 3 bases from V and 2 bases from J, with 11 bases in between. This CDR3 has 14 amino acids. The genes are TRBV9 and TRBJ1-2; D remains ambiguous. The specimen was cells from a culture (not recorded whether cultured in vitro). The sequence derives from a human donor with melanoma. As DNA, the CDR3 is TGTGCCAGCAGCGAAGACGGCCGGAACTATGGCTACACCTTC. Translation gives CASSEDGRNYGYTF.